A single sample gave rise to the 5 T cell receptor beta chains below, sequenced in a study of technical replicates of blood from several donors (dated by TCRdb to the late 2010s). Libraries were constructed by the immunoSEQ multiplex PCR assay. As stored in TCRdb, this immuneACCESS dataset retains in-frame rearrangements with V and J assigned. A fraction of the clones does not appear; measured against another copy, unresolved V genes explain less than half of the discrepancy, and the remainder lacks a known reason. Across this sample there are about 61,000 clones, with around 97% seen only once. The top ten constitute about 0.19% of the sample. Sequenced input: T cells isolated from PBMCs. The receptors shown here come from a human donor in good health.

This chain links TRBV29-1 with TRBJ2-7; 9 nucleotides agree with TRBD2. V shed 0 bases, J shed 1 base, and the junction held 4 bases outside the gene matches. Germline lookup yields CDR1 SQVTM and CDR2 ANQGSEA. The CDR3 sequence is 15 residues long. CDR3 loop: CSVEEVLAGSYEQYF. The CDR3, as DNA: TGCAGCGTTGAAGAGGTGCTAGCGGGGTCCTACGAGCAGTACTTC.

The gene calls are TRBV9 and TRBJ2-3, with a weak D call TRBD2 (7 bases). The CDR3 consists of 14 residues. V was trimmed by 0 bases and J by 5 bases, leaving 10 bases between them. From germline, CDR1 is SGDLS and CDR2 YYNGEE. The CDR3 coding sequence is TGTGCCAGCAGCGTAGTCGGGGGGCAAGATACGCAGTATTTT. It specifies CASSVVGGQDTQYF.

This rearrangement joins TRBV28 to TRBJ1-4, with 10 nucleotides matching TRBD1. Looked up from germline, CDR1 is MDHEN and CDR2 is SYDVKM. J lost 6 bases, V lost 4 bases, and 8 bases had no gene match. This CDR3 comprises 16 residues. The CDR3 loop is CASSSSPGTGDEKLFF. CDR3 nucleotide sequence: TGTGCCAGCAGTTCATCGCCCGGGACAGGGGATGAAAAACTGTTTTTT.

The genes are TRBV9 and TRBJ2-4; the match to TRBD2 covers 9 bases. Germline CDR1 SGDLS, CDR2 YYNGEE. The CDR3 contains 17 residues. V gave up 0 bases and J gave up 0 bases; unmatched junction bases: 4. CDR3: CASSVGGLALAKNIQYF. The CDR3 nucleotides are TGTGCCAGCAGCGTAGGGGGACTAGCCCTAGCCAAAAACATTCAGTACTTC. Filled out from reference TRBV9 and TRBJ2-4, the complete variable domain reads DSGVTQTPKHLITATGQRVTLRCSPRSGDLSVYWYQQSLDQGLQFLIQYYNGEERAKGNILERFSAQQFPDLHSELNLSSLELGDSALYFCASSVGGLALAKNIQYFGAGTRLSVL.

V is TRBV5-1 and J is TRBJ2-3; D might be TRBD2 (6 bases). Germline CDR1 reads SGHRS; CDR2 reads YFSETQ. The CDR3 runs to 16 residues. V was trimmed by 1 base and J by 3 bases, leaving 15 bases between them. CDR3 bases: TGCGCCAGCAGCTTGCCCGGCGGGGCCGGGACAGATACGCAGTATTTT. It specifies CASSLPGGAGTDTQYF.